This paragraph covers one TCR beta chain sequence. Its cognate antigen is unknown. This specimen belongs to a study of shared clonotypes between healthy human individuals. Broader study findings: Collection of samples was limited to blood; tissue repertoires likely differ.

In replicate PCRs of unsorted PBMC, approximately 310 ng DNA, around 30,000 T cell genomes, was used. Method: immunoSEQ multiplex PCR; TCRdb's copy keeps in-frame clones and lacks some. The repertoire consists of around 440,000 clones, with around 77% occurring once and the leading ten covering about 12%. The TCR sequence derives from a woman in her forties in good health. Some clones in this sample may be carry-over from other donors' samples. The sequencing input was PBMCs.

This chain's CDR3 is CSEQGRGVTDTQYF. The CDR3 DNA reads TGCAGCGAACAGGGGAGGGGGGTAACAGATACGCAGTATTTT. This chain joins TRBV29-1 and TRBJ2-3; either TRBD1 or TRBD2 may supply D (7 bases each). Germline CDR1 reads SQVTM; CDR2 reads ANQGSEA. The CDR3 sequence is 14 residues long. V dropped 7 bases and J dropped 3 bases, with 17 bases sitting between them.